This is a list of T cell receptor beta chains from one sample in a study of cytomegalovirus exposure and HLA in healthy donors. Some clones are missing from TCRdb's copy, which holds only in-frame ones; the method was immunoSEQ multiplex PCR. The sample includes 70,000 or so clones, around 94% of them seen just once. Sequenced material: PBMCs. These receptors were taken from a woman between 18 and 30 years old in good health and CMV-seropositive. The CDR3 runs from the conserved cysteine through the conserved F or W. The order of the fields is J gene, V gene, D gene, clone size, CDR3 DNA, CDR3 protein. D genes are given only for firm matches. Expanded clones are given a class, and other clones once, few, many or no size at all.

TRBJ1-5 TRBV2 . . TGTGCCAGCAGTGAAGACCTGCAGGGCAATCAGCCCCAGCATTTT CASSEDLQGNQPQHF
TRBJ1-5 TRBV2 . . TGTGCCAGCAGTGATAGCCAGGGAAATCAGCCCCAGCATTTT CASSDSQGNQPQHF
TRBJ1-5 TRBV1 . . TGCACCAGCAGCCACCCGGGACAGGGGGATCAGCCCCAGCATTTT CTSSHPGQGDQPQHF
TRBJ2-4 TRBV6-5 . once TGTGCCAGCAGTTATTCGGAACGGAGCATTCAGTACTTC CASSYSERSIQYF
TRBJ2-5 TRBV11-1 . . TGTGCCAGCAGCTTAAGACTAGTAGAGACCCAGTACTTC CASSLRLVETQYF
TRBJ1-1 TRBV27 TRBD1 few TGTGCCAGCAGTTGGGGCCGACAGGGTGAAGCTTTCTTT CASSWGRQGEAFF
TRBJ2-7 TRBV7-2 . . TGTGCCAGCAGCTTCGTACAGGGTTACGAGCAGTACTTC CASSFVQGYEQYF
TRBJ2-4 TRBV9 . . TGTGCCAGCAGCGCGCCCCCGGGGACACAACATATTCTAGCCAAAAACATTCAGTACTTC CASSAPPGTQHILAKNIQYF
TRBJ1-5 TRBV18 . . TGTGCCAGCTCTTCGACGACAGGCAATCAGCCCCAGCATTTT CASSSTTGNQPQHF
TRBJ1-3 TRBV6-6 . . TGTGCCAGCAGTTCAACACGAAACACCATATATTTT CASSSTRNTIYF
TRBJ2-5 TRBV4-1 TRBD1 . TGCGCCAGCAGCCAAGAAGGGCCGGGACAGACCTCGGGGACCCAGTACTTC CASSQEGPGQTSGTQYF
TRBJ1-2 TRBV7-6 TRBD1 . TGTGCCAGCAGCCTCTCCAGACAGGGGGCAGGAGGCTACACCTTC CASSLSRQGAGGYTF
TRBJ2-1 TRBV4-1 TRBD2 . TGCGCCAGCAGCCCCCCGTCTGGGACTAACTACAATGAGCAGTTCTTC CASSPPSGTNYNEQFF
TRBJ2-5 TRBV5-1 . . TGCGCCAGCAGCTTGTCCGGGGACCAAGAGACCCAGTACTTC CASSLSGDQETQYF
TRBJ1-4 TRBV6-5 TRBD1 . TGTGCCAGCAGTTACTCGAACAGGGGAGATGAAAAACTGTTTTTT CASSYSNRGDEKLFF
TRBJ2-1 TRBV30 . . TGTGCCTGGAGTGGACGGGGGAAAGGGGAGCAGTTCTTC CAWSGRGKGEQFF
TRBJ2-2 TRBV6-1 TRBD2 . TGTGCCAGCAGTGGGGGGGGGAGAAGCACCGGGGAGCTGTTTTTT CASSGGGRSTGELFF
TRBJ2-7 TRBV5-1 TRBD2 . TGCGCCAGCAGCGGGACTAGCGGGAGAGGCGAGCAGTACTTC CASSGTSGRGEQYF
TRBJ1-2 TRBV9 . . TGTGCCAGCAGCGCCCAACCGGGAGAAGCTTATGGCTACACCTTC CASSAQPGEAYGYTF
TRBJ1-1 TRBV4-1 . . TGCGCCAGCAGCCCGCCGTGGAGAGAACGGGAAGCTTTCTTT CASSPPWREREAFF
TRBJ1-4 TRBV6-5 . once TGTGCCAGCAGTCCCTCGGGGTCGAATGAAAAACTGTTTTTT CASSPSGSNEKLFF
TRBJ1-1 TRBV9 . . TGTGCCAGCAGCACACAGGGATTGGGGACTGAAGCTTTCTTT CASSTQGLGTEAFF
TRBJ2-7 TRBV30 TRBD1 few TGTGCCTGGATTAACAGGGGGACCTACGAGCAGTACTTC CAWINRGTYEQYF
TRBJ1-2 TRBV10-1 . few TGCGCCAGCAGACACAGGGAGGGTTTGGGAGAAGGCTATGGCTACACCTTC CASRHREGLGEGYGYTF
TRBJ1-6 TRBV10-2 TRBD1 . TGCGCCAGCAGTACGGGACAGGGAAGACCCCTCCACTTT CASSTGQGRPLHF
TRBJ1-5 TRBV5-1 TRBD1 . TGCGCCAGCAGCCCCCGGGACAGGTCAACCGGGGAGCCCCAGCATTTT CASSPRDRSTGEPQHF